This T cell receptor beta chain was captured in a study of shared clonotypes between healthy human individuals. Naivety among CD8 cells was defined by CD45RO negativity and positive CCR7 selection, thereby excluding terminally differentiated effector memory CD45RA+ cells. This CDR3 region has 15 residues. V gave up 8 bases and J gave up 3 bases, with 16 bases separating them. Germline CDR1 reads KGHSH; CDR2 reads LQKENI. Clones were sequenced by immunoSEQ multiplex PCR, and TCRdb holds only the in-frame ones, with some missing. The sample holds hundreds of thousands of clones, approximately 95% seen once.

The origin of this receptor is a woman aged 25 to 39 in good health. J is TRBJ1-4 and V is TRBV18; D gene ambiguous. The sample taken for sequencing was naive CD8+ T cells sorted from blood. The CDR3 nucleotides are TGTGCCAGCCCGGCGAAAGCCGGGCCTAATGAAAAACTGTTTTTT. The encoded protein is CASPAKAGPNEKLFF. Full variable domain (missing parts from reference TRBV18 and TRBJ1-4): NAGVMQNPRHLVRRRGQEARLRCSPMKGHSHVYWYRQLPEEGLKFMVYLQKENIIDESGMPKERFSAEFPKEGPSILRIQQVVRGDSAAYFCASPAKAGPNEKLFFGSGTQLSVL.